The T cell receptor (beta chain) under discussion was sequenced for a study of cytomegalovirus exposure and HLA in healthy donors. Study-level information: Approximately 180 million T cells yielded some 100 million unique TCR beta sequences, as an earlier analysis found. Study-level findings and limits: Among the most significant clusters, several appeared linked to common viral pathogens in a later analysis.

The PCR employed 60 Vbeta primers together with 13 Jbeta primers. The protocol was immunoSEQ multiplex PCR, while the TCRdb copy is restricted to in-frame clones and leaves out a portion. Of roughly 110,000 clones listed, 74% are singletons. Though nominally healthy at sampling, donors likely had unrecorded immune exposures. Germline CDR1 is ENHRY and CDR2 is SYGVKD. CDR3 length equals 20 residues. This clone has only one observation. Its antigen is unknown. Its ends do not fully match the called genes, so a read error is possible. The sample was PBMCs. This chain connects TRBV10-3 to TRBJ1-1; the D gene is possibly TRBD1 (6 bases). The source is a man aged 30-40 years in good health and CMV-seropositive. DNA for the CDR3: TGTGCCATCAGTCAGTCCACGAGCGGGGGGGCCCCGCGAATGGACACTGAAGCTTTCTTT. It codes for CAISQSTSGGAPRMDTEAFF.